This T cell receptor (beta chain) appears in the sequencing data of a study of long-term antiretroviral therapy in people with HIV. The immunoSEQ assay was v3.0, run at survey level. Assay: immunoSEQ multiplex PCR; the TCRdb copy retains only in-frame clones and omits some. In the table there are roughly 44,000 clones, 90% to 95% of which are singletons. Germline V gene sequence: CDR1 SGHTA, CDR2 FQGTGA. Between the trimmed V and J ends, which lost 2 bases and 7 bases, there was a span of 12 bases. This CDR3 is built from 13 residues. This specimen was unsorted PBMCs, taken 3.7 years after starting antiretroviral therapy. The chain links TRBV7-3 to TRBJ2-7, with D hard to call. The TCR was taken from a woman aged 50 to 60 with HIV. The CDR3: CASSLGPQREQYF. The CDR3 nucleotides are TGTGCCAGCAGCTTAGGCCCCCAGCGAGAGCAGTACTTC.